The 25 T cell receptor beta chains reported below all come from one sample, sequenced in a study of PD-L1 blockade in urothelial cancer. Time point meaning: pretreatment peripheral blood. The data were produced by immunoSEQ multiplex PCR, yet TCRdb's version contains in-frame clones alone and is incomplete. The table has about 57,000 clones, roughly 81% seen once; the top ten hold around 5.7%. The sample was PBMCs, taken around atezolizumab (anti-PD-L1) treatment. These receptors were obtained from a man in his 70s with urothelial cancer.

This clone was observed a handful of times. The gene calls are TRBV10-2 and TRBJ2-3; 7 bases line up with TRBD2. V shed 7 bases and J 2 bases; nucleotides not matched to a gene: 6. The CDR3 totals 14 residues. Germline V gives CDR1 WSHSY, CDR2 SAAADI. CDR3 nucleotides: TGCGCCAGCAAGCTAGCGGAAAACACAGATACGCAGTATTTT. Its protein product is CASKLAENTDTQYF.

This clone has more than one count but fewer than ten. The chain has TRBV4-1 and TRBJ1-6; a possible D gene is TRBD1 (6 bases). V shed 3 bases and J shed 6 bases, with 21 bases lying between them. The germline V gene encodes CDR1 MGHRA and CDR2 YSYEKL. This CDR3 is built from 18 residues. CDR3 nucleotide sequence: TGCGCCAGCAGCCAGGAAACGACAGGCTCGGGGGGTAATTCACCCCTCCACTTT. It codes for CASSQETTGSGGNSPLHF.

The chain joins TRBV5-6 to TRBJ1-1; D is perhaps TRBD1 (6 bases). Deletions cut 3 bases from V and 6 bases from J, with 18 bases between. The CDR3 extends over 15 amino acids. The germline V gene encodes CDR1 SGHDT and CDR2 YYEEEE. CDR3 coding DNA: TGTGCCAGCAGCTGGACCGGGACAAGAGCCTCTGAAGCTTTCTTT. This codes for CASSWTGTRASEAFF.

This chain uses TRBV7-2 with TRBJ1-1; D might be TRBD1 (6 bases). This CDR3 spans 16 amino acids. CDR1 is SGHTA and CDR2 is FQGNSA in the germline V gene. V was shortened by 2 bases and J by 0 bases, with 13 bases between the two germline ends. CDR3 bases: TGTGCCAGCAGCTTATTGGGGGGGCGATTGAACACTGAAGCTTTCTTT. This gives the protein CASSLLGGRLNTEAFF.

The chain recombines TRBV7-7 with TRBJ2-5; 10 bases are a match to TRBD2. Per germline, CDR1 SSHAT and CDR2 FNYEAQ (reference sequence). Unmatched junction bases numbered 4, after V lost 1 base and J lost 2 bases. The CDR3 runs 16 residues. This CDR3 reads CASSLGASGGQETQYF. CDR3 coding DNA: TGTGCCAGCAGCTTAGGAGCTAGCGGGGGACAAGAGACCCAGTACTTC.

The chain links TRBV2 to TRBJ1-4; a weak D match, TRBD1 (5 bases). The germline V gene has CDR1 SNHLY and CDR2 FYNNEI. Trimming shortened V by 6 bases and J by 8 bases, and 13 bases separated the two germline ends. The CDR3 extends over 13 amino acids. The CDR3 DNA reads as TGTGCCAGCAGCCAGCAGGGTTGGGAAAAACTGTTTTTT. The encoded protein is CASSQQGWEKLFF.

The chain recombines TRBV27 with TRBJ2-3; 9 bases line up with TRBD2. The CDR3 covers 16 residues. With 2 bases clipped from V and 3 bases from J, the junction kept 6 bases outside the gene matches. The germline V gene encodes CDR1 MNHEY and CDR2 SMNVEV (reference sequence). CDR3 loop: CASSLKREVRTDTQYF. CDR3 DNA: TGTGCCAGCAGTTTAAAGCGGGAGGTTCGGACAGATACGCAGTATTTT.

J is TRBJ2-6 and V is TRBV7-3; the D is unclear. Deletions cut 5 bases from V and 0 bases from J, with 8 bases between. Germline V gene data show CDR1 as SGHTA and CDR2 as FQGTGA. This CDR3 has 15 amino acids. The CDR3 DNA reads as TGTGCCAGCAGCCCAACAGTCTCTGGGGCCAACGTCCTGACTTTC. It translates to CASSPTVSGANVLTF.

The chain couples TRBV6-1 to TRBJ2-7; possibly TRBD1 for D (5 bases). CDR3 length: 13 amino acids. CDR1 and CDR2 (germline): MNHNS, SASEGT. V gave up 8 bases and J gave up 0 bases, with 11 bases separating them. Here the CDR3 reads CASGKGFSYEQYF. DNA of the CDR3: TGTGCCAGCGGGAAGGGGTTCTCCTACGAGCAGTACTTC.

The genes are TRBV10-3 and TRBJ1-5; 11 bases match TRBD1. CDR1 ENHRY and CDR2 SYGVKD come from the germline V gene. This CDR3 is built from 13 residues. Unmatched junction bases numbered 3, after V lost 8 bases and J lost 6 bases. In DNA form, the CDR3 reads TGTGCCATCGGACAGGGGGCTGGTCAGCCCCAGCATTTT. It yields the protein CAIGQGAGQPQHF.

The chain couples TRBV12-2 to TRBJ1-2. TRBV12-2 corresponds to a pseudogene. There are 14 residues in the CDR3. This CDR3 is CASRWGDPDYGYTF. CDR3 coding DNA: TGTGCAAGTCGCTGGGGGGACCCGGACTATGGCTACACCTTC.

V is TRBV7-2 and J is TRBJ2-1; TRBD2 matches 14 bases. With V trimmed by 0 bases and J by 6 bases, 1 base remained unmatched. CDR1 SGHTA and CDR2 FQGNSA come from the germline V gene. The CDR3 covers 16 residues. CDR3 nucleotides: TGTGCCAGCAGCTTAGCCGGGACTAGCGGGAGCAATGAGCAGTTCTTC. As protein: CASSLAGTSGSNEQFF.

The rearrangement uses TRBV7-2 and TRBJ2-1; a weak D match, TRBD2 (6 bases). The CDR3 runs to 16 residues. Germline lookup yields CDR1 SGHTA and CDR2 FQGNSA. Trimming cost V 3 bases and J 0 bases, with 12 bases left between them. The CDR3 DNA follows: TGTGCCAGCAGCTTGAGGCGGGGAAGCTCCTACAATGAGCAGTTCTTC. It specifies CASSLRRGSSYNEQFF.

The rearrangement uses TRBV5-6 and TRBJ1-3, with no clear D. The CDR3 has 16 amino acids. CDR1 is SGHDT, CDR2 YYEEEE, per germline. The V end was cut by 1 base, the J end by 1 base, with 12 bases between. The CDR3 protein is CASSLWATDSGNTIYF. The CDR3 region has the DNA TGTGCCAGCAGCTTGTGGGCCACGGATTCTGGAAACACCATATATTTT. The whole variable domain, remainder taken from reference TRBV5-6 and TRBJ1-3, is DAGVTQSPTHLIKTRGQQVTLRCSPKSGHDTVSWYQQALGQGPQFIFQYYEEEERQRGNFPDRFSGHQFPNYSSELNVNALLLGDSALYLCASSLWATDSGNTIYFGEGSWLTVV.

The chain links TRBV23-1 to TRBJ1-5, with D maybe TRBD1 (6 bases). TRBV23-1 falls under the ORF class, with uncertain function. The CDR3 contains 16 residues. V lost 6 bases, J lost 6 bases, and 21 bases lay in between. The chain's CDR3 is CASSIQGGAMCQPQHF. As DNA, the CDR3 is TGCGCCAGCAGCATACAGGGTGGGGCAATGTGTCAGCCCCAGCATTTT.

The chain employs TRBV5-4 and TRBJ2-7, with 7 bases identical to TRBD2. Losses at the gene ends were 0 bases for V and 4 bases for J; bases not matched to a gene: 13. The CDR3 is 17 residues long. The germline V gene has CDR1 SGHNT and CDR2 YYREEE (reference sequence). In DNA, the CDR3 is TGTGCCAGCAGCTTGGAATTCCCGGTTGGGGGGGATTACGAGCAGTACTTC. Translated: CASSLEFPVGGDYEQYF.

The chain recombines TRBV28 with TRBJ1-5, with 7 bases fitting TRBD1. Trimming took 5 bases from V and 3 from J; bases not matched to a gene: 4. This CDR3 contains 14 residues. Germline V gene sequence: CDR1 MDHEN, CDR2 SYDVKM. The CDR3 loop reads CASSRGQDNQPQHF. As DNA, the CDR3 is TGTGCCAGCAGTCGAGGACAGGACAATCAGCCCCAGCATTTT.

A few counts support this clone. This rearrangement joins TRBV7-8 to TRBJ1-2, with a possible D match to TRBD1 (6 bases). The CDR3 is made up of 15 amino acids. From germline, CDR1 is SGHVS and CDR2 FQNEAQ. V dropped 1 base and J dropped 1 base, with 10 bases sitting between them. The CDR3 loop reads CASSLVGQLNYGYTF. In DNA form, the CDR3 reads TGTGCCAGCAGCTTAGTAGGACAGCTTAACTATGGCTACACCTTC.

V and J are TRBV5-6 and TRBJ2-7; no firm D call. Trimming shortened V by 3 bases and J by 0 bases, and 13 bases separated the two germline ends. In germline, CDR1 is SGHDT, CDR2 YYEEEE. The CDR3 runs 15 residues. The DNA of the CDR3 is TGTGCCAGCAGCTCCCCTCTAGGCACCTCCTACGAGCAGTACTTC. It yields the protein CASSSPLGTSYEQYF.

There are many counts of this clone. The rearrangement uses TRBV5-1 and TRBJ2-1; TRBD2 aligns across 8 bases. CDR1 is SGHRS and CDR2 is YFSETQ in the germline V gene. The CDR3 has 15 residues. Trimming cost V 0 bases and J 2 bases; bases outside gene matches: 1. The CDR3, as DNA: TGCGCCAGCAGCTTGGACGGGGGGGCCTACAATGAGCAGTTCTTC. As protein: CASSLDGGAYNEQFF.

V is TRBV10-3 and J is TRBJ2-6; maybe TRBD2 (6 bases). Trimming took 8 bases from V and 1 from J, leaving 12 bases between them. This CDR3 contains 15 residues. CDR1 is ENHRY and CDR2 is SYGVKD in the germline V gene. In nucleotides, the CDR3 is TGTGCCATCGGCGGGGCATTATCTGGGGCCAACGTCCTGACTTTC. This codes for CAIGGALSGANVLTF.

The chain recombines TRBV12-5 with TRBJ1-3; D is uncertain. Germline V gene data show CDR1 as LGHNT and CDR2 as FRNRAP. The CDR3 has 13 amino acids. Deletions cut 7 bases from V and 0 bases from J, with 7 bases between. DNA for the CDR3: TGTGCTAGTGCGGGAGTCTCTGGAAACACCATATATTTT. It translates to CASAGVSGNTIYF.

J is TRBJ2-7 and V is TRBV5-1; perhaps TRBD2 as D (5 bases). The CDR3 has 14 amino acids. V was clipped by 4 bases and J by 1 base, with 12 bases between them. Germline V gene data show CDR1 as SGHRS and CDR2 as YFSETQ. Here the CDR3 reads CASSPQTGSYEQYF. The CDR3 DNA follows: TGCGCCAGCAGCCCTCAAACGGGATCCTACGAGCAGTACTTC.

For the CDR3, the DNA is TGTGCCAGCGGGCGCGACTCCTACGAGCAGTACTTC. Encoded protein: CASGRDSYEQYF. J is TRBJ2-7 and V is TRBV6-1; D gene ambiguous. The CDR3 extends over 12 amino acids. The germline V and J ends were trimmed by 8 bases and 0 bases, with 8 bases remaining between them. Per the germline V gene, CDR1 is MNHNS and CDR2 is SASEGT.

The chain joins TRBV19 to TRBJ2-1, with a tentative D call TRBD1 (7 bases). Germline assignment: CDR1 LNHDA and CDR2 SQIVND (reference sequence). V was cut by 4 bases and J by 1 base, with 11 bases left in between. This CDR3 is built from 15 residues. CDR3 amino acids: CASSNQGGSYNEQFF. The CDR3 DNA reads as TGTGCCAGTAGTAACCAGGGGGGTTCCTACAATGAGCAGTTCTTC.